The present T cell receptor (beta chain) was sequenced within a study of a mutant IDH1 vaccine in newly diagnosed glioma. About the study: Vaccinations were initiated 4-6 weeks following radiotherapy alone, or were given together with temozolomide cycles. The treated population exhibited a male proportion of roughly 62%, a female proportion of roughly 40%, and a mean age of approximately 42 years. Most patients had received both radiotherapy and temozolomide, the prior options being radiotherapy, temozolomide, or both.

Measured with immunoSEQ multiplex PCR; TCRdb has only the in-frame clones, and not every one. Of about 94,000 clones listed, nearly 90% are singletons. The time point here: week 47, end of study. Each dose delivered 300 ug of mutant IDH1 20-mer peptide subcutaneously with imiquimod. New WHO grade 3 or 4 IDH1-mutant, ATRX-lost astrocytomas were present in all donors. As regards this clone: Its target is unknown.

V gave up 5 bases and J gave up 5 bases, with 16 bases separating them. Germline CDR1 is SNHLY and CDR2 is FYNNEI. There are 15 residues in the CDR3. The receptor comes from a woman aged 45-59 years with glioma. Material: PBMCs, obtained from a glioma patient whose treatment included an IDH1 peptide vaccine. This rearrangement joins TRBV2 to TRBJ2-1, with D hard to call. CDR3 protein: CASSPTAGPNNEQFF. As DNA, the CDR3 is TGTGCCAGCAGTCCGACGGCCGGGCCCAACAATGAGCAGTTCTTC.